This TCR beta chain was recorded in a study of graft-versus-host responses after intestinal transplantation. This CDR3 is built from 18 residues. Germline assignment: CDR1 MDHEN and CDR2 SYDVKM. The germline V and J ends were trimmed by 2 bases and 4 bases, with 23 bases remaining between them. Libraries were prepared by immunoSEQ multiplex PCR; TCRdb keeps only in-frame clonotypes and omits some of them. The profile covers 150,000 or so clones, with 85% to 95% appearing a single time and about 0.2% taken by the ten largest. Details on this clone: Its target is unknown.

The chain couples TRBV28 to TRBJ1-2; tentatively, D is TRBD1 (5 bases). The receptor was isolated from a human donor who received an intestinal transplant. Sequencing used unstimulated CD4+ T cells sorted from spleen or lymph node cells, obtained before intestinal transplant. CDR3 in amino acids: CASSLRGARETKSYGYTF. CDR3 coding DNA: TGTGCCAGCAGTTTACGAGGGGCTCGCGAAACCAAATCCTATGGCTACACCTTC.